This T cell receptor (beta chain) appears in the sequencing data of a study of T cell repertoires in cytomegalovirus infection. Across the study: CMV infection and matching HLA type were both indicated by public TCR beta signatures. Study-level findings and limits: HLA-C-restricted CMV clonotypes gave the most frequent clonotype in two of eight donors.

This clonotype was observed at least ten times. Its antigen remains unknown. A single record per CDR3 protein comes from TCRdb applying MiXCR to the reads. The sample lists fewer than 550,000 distinct CDR3 sequences, approximately 16% seen once, with 20% to 30% in the top ten. V shed 1 base, J shed 7 bases, and the junction held 6 bases outside the gene matches. The germline V gene has CDR1 LNHNV and CDR2 YYDKDF (reference sequence). The CDR3 is made up of 15 amino acids. This clonotype was sampled from a human donor in good health (CMV status not recorded). Some clones in this sample may be carry-over from other donors' samples. The sequenced sample consisted of CD8+ T cells from PBMCs. V and J are TRBV15 and TRBJ2-1, with 8 bases matching TRBD2. CDR3 nucleotide sequence: TGTGCCACCAGCAGAGCAACTAGCGGTGGGAATGAGCAGTTCTTC. Its translation is CATSRATSGGNEQFF.